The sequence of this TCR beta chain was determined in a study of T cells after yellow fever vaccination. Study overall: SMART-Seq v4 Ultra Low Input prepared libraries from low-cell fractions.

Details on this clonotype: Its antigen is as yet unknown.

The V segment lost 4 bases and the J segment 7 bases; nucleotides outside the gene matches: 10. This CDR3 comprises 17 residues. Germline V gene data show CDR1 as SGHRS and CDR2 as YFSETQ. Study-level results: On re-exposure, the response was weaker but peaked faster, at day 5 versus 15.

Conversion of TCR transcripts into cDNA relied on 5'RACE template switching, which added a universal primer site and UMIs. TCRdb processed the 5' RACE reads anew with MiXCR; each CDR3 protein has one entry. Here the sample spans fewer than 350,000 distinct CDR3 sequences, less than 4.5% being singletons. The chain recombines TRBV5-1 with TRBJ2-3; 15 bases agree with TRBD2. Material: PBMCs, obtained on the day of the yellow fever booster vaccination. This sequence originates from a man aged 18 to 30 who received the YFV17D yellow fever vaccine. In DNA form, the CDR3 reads TGCGCCAGCAGCACCGGGACTAGCGGGGGGCATCGGAATACGCAGTATTTT. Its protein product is CASSTGTSGGHRNTQYF. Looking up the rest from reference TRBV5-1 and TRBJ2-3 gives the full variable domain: KAGVTQTPRYLIKTRGQQVTLSCSPISGHRSVSWYQQTPGQGLQFLFEYFSETQRNKGNFPGRFSGRQFSNSRSEMNVSTLELGDSALYLCASSTGTSGGHRNTQYFGPGTRLTVL.